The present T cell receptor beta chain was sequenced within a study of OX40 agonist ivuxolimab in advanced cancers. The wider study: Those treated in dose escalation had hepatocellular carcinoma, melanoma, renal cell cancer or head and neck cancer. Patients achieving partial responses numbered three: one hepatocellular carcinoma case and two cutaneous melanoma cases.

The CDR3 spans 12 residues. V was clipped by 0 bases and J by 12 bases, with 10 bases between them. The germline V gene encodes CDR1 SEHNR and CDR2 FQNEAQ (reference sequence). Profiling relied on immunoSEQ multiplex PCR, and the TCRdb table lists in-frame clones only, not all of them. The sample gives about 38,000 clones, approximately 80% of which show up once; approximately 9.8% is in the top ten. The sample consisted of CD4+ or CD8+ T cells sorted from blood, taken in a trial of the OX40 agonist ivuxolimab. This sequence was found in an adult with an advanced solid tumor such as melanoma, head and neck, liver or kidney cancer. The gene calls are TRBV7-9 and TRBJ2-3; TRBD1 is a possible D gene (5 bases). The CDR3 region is CASSLAAQGQYF. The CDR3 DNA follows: TGTGCCAGCAGCTTAGCGGCCCAGGGCCAGTATTTT.